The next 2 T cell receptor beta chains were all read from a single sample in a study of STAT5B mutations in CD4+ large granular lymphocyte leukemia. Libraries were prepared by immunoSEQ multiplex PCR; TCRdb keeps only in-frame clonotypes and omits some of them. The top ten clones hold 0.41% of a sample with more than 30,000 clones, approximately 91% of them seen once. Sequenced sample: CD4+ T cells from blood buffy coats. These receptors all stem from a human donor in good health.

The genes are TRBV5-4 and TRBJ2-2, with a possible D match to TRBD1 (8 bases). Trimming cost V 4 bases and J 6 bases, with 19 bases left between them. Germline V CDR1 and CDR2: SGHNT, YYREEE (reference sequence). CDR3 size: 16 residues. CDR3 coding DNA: TGTGCCAGCAGCGGCCAGAACAGGGGGGGGTCCGGGGAGCTGTTTTTT. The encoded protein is CASSGQNRGGSGELFF.

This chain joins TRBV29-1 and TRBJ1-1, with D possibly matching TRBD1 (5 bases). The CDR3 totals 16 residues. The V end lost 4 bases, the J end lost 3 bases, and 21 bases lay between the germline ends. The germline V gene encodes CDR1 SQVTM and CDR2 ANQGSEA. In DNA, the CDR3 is TGCAGCGTTGTAACGGGGCCCGCTGGGGCTTACACTGAAGCTTTCTTT. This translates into CSVVTGPAGAYTEAFF. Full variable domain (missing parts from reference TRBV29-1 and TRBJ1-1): SAVISQKPSRDICQRGTSLTIQCQVDSQVTMMFWYRQQPGQSLTLIATANQGSEATYESGFVIDKFPISRPNLTFSTLTVSNMSPEDSSIYLCSVVTGPAGAYTEAFFGQGTRLTVV.